Below are 15 T cell receptor beta chains sequenced from a single sample in a study of sequential checkpoint blockade in melanoma. Indicated treatment: randomized to nivolumab then ipilimumab (arm A) or the reverse (arm B). Using immunoSEQ multiplex PCR, the repertoire was profiled, and TCRdb retains in-frame clones only, with some absent. The data show about 22,000 clones, with roughly 80% seen just once and 27% held by the top ten. The source was CD8+ T cells sorted from blood (inferred from file names), collected from a patient given nivolumab and ipilimumab in sequence. The source is a human donor with melanoma.

The V call is TRBV7-6, the J call TRBJ2-2, with D possibly matching TRBD2 (6 bases). The CDR3 has 19 residues. V was shortened by 6 bases and J by 0 bases, with 23 bases between the two germline ends. Per the germline V gene, CDR1 is SGHVS and CDR2 is FNYEAQ. CDR3 coding DNA: TGTGCCAGCAGTCGTACCGGAGGGCAGGTTGGGTCGAACACCGGGGAGCTGTTTTTT. Translating gives CASSRTGGQVGSNTGELFF.

V gene TRBV5-1 combines with J gene TRBJ2-5, with TRBD1 matching over 9 bases. Germline lookup yields CDR1 SGHRS and CDR2 YFSETQ. The CDR3 extends over 15 amino acids. V shed 2 bases and J 4 bases; nucleotides not matched to a gene: 6. This CDR3 is CASSFMGQGGETQYF. CDR3 coding DNA: TGCGCCAGCAGCTTTATGGGACAGGGTGGAGAGACCCAGTACTTC. Full variable domain (outside the CDR3, taken from reference TRBV5-1 and TRBJ2-5): KAGVTQTPRYLIKTRGQQVTLSCSPISGHRSVSWYQQTPGQGLQFLFEYFSETQRNKGNFPGRFSGRQFSNSRSEMNVSTLELGDSALYLCASSFMGQGGETQYFGPGTRLLVL.

V gene TRBV27 combines with J gene TRBJ1-2; 10 bases line up with TRBD1. The CDR3 runs to 13 residues. The germline CDR1 and CDR2 sequences are MNHEY and SMNVEV (reference sequence). J lost 7 bases, V lost 3 bases, and 2 bases had no gene match. The CDR3 nucleotides are TGTGCCAGCAGTTTTGACAGGGGGCTTGGCTACACCTTC. Protein sequence: CASSFDRGLGYTF.

The chain joins TRBV19 to TRBJ1-1; D unresolved. V gave up 1 base and J gave up 1 base, with 16 bases separating them. The germline V gene has CDR1 LNHDA and CDR2 SQIVND (reference sequence). The length of the CDR3 is 17 residues. CDR3 bases: TGTGCCAGTAGTATAGTTGCCGAGGGTGGGCCGAACACTGAAGCTTTCTTT. This codes for CASSIVAEGGPNTEAFF.

J is TRBJ2-7 and V is TRBV19, with a weak D call TRBD2 (6 bases). Trimming removed 0 bases from V and 2 bases from J, with 8 bases in between. This CDR3 is 14 amino acids long. Germline CDR1 is LNHDA and CDR2 is SQIVND (reference sequence). CDR3 sequence (DNA): TGTGCCAGTAGTATAGAGGGACTTCCCTACGAGCAGTACTTC. Residues: CASSIEGLPYEQYF. The full variable domain, its missing parts supplied by reference TRBV19 and TRBJ2-7, is DGGITQSPKYLFRKEGQNVTLSCEQNLNHDAMYWYRQDPGQGLRLIYYSQIVNDFQKGDIAEGYSVSREKKESFPLTVTSAQKNPTAFYLCASSIEGLPYEQYFGPGTRLTVT.

This clone has only a few counts. A far larger clone differs by one base, so this is likely a read error. Other DNA sequences in this sample translate to the same CDR3. The chain employs TRBV5-1 and TRBJ2-1; 8 bases are a match to TRBD2. Germline lookup yields CDR1 SGHRS and CDR2 YFSETQ. This CDR3 contains 15 residues. With 4 bases clipped from V and 4 bases from J, the junction kept 7 bases outside the gene matches. The CDR3 DNA is TGCGCCAGCAGCCGCGGACTAGCAGAGTACAATGAGCAGTTCTTC. Its translation is CASSRGLAEYNEQFF. Drawing the rest from reference TRBV5-1 and TRBJ2-1, the complete variable domain is KAGVTQTPRYLIKTRGQQVTLSCSPISGHRSVSWYQQTPGQGLQFLFEYFSETQRNKGNFPGRFSGRQFSNSRSEMNVSTLELGDSALYLCASSRGLAEYNEQFFGPGTRLTVL.

The chain carries TRBV4-1 and TRBJ1-1; TRBD1 agrees at 7 bases. V shed 2 bases and J 4 bases; nucleotides not matched to a gene: 7. CDR1 is MGHRA and CDR2 is YSYEKL in the germline V gene. This CDR3 is 15 amino acids long. As DNA, the CDR3 is TGCGCCAGCAGCCAACCCAACCAGGGGGGCACTGAAGCTTTCTTT. Translating gives CASSQPNQGGTEAFF.

The V call is TRBV30, the J call TRBJ2-3, with 9 nucleotides matching TRBD2. Per the germline V gene, CDR1 is GTSNPN and CDR2 is SVGIG (reference sequence). The V gene end was trimmed by 0 bases and the J gene end by 0 bases; junction bases not matched to a gene: 7. This CDR3 has 17 residues. The CDR3 DNA is TGTGCCTGGAGTGTTTCAGCTAGCGGGACTAGCACAGATACGCAGTATTTT. Translating it yields CAWSVSASGTSTDTQYF.

The chain combines TRBV28 with TRBJ1-1, with 9 bases that match TRBD1. Germline CDR1 reads MDHEN; CDR2 reads SYDVKM. Unmatched junction bases numbered 15, after V lost 5 bases and J lost 8 bases. There are 16 residues in the CDR3. The CDR3 protein is CASSLRDREPWTEAFF. In DNA, the CDR3 is TGTGCCAGCAGTCTCCGGGACAGGGAGCCCTGGACAGAAGCTTTCTTT.

V is TRBV27 and J is TRBJ2-7; TRBD1 agrees at 9 bases. Per germline, CDR1 MNHEY and CDR2 SMNVEV (reference sequence). J was trimmed by 5 bases and V by 7 bases; bases with no gene match: 9. The CDR3 has 14 amino acids. CDR3 loop: CASTLTGGSNEQYF. The CDR3 nucleotides read TGTGCCAGCACCCTGACAGGGGGTAGTAACGAGCAGTACTTC.

The chain links TRBV28 to TRBJ2-3; tentative D call: TRBD2 (6 bases). This CDR3 is built from 14 residues. Trimming removed 5 bases from V and 2 bases from J, with 11 bases in between. Germline CDR1 is MDHEN and CDR2 is SYDVKM. The CDR3 DNA sequence: TGTGCCAGCAGTCAGGCGGGAAACACAGATACGCAGTATTTT. Its translation is CASSQAGNTDTQYF.

In this sample, this clone turned up once. The J gene is TRBJ2-3, the V gene TRBV10-1, with TRBD2 matching over 11 bases. V shed 8 bases, J shed 5 bases, and the junction held 6 bases outside the gene matches. Germline V CDR1 and CDR2: WNHNN, SYGVQD (reference sequence). There are 14 residues in the CDR3. The CDR3 DNA follows: TGCGCCAGCTCAGTAGCGGGAGGGAAAGATACGCAGTATTTT. Translated: CASSVAGGKDTQYF.

CDR3 protein: CATSRPGQNSPLHF. CDR3 DNA sequence: TGTGCCACCAGCAGACCGGGACAGAATTCACCCCTCCACTTT. The chain carries TRBV15 and TRBJ1-6; TRBD1 agrees at 7 bases. Germline CDR1 is LNHNV and CDR2 is YYDKDF (reference sequence). The ends lost 2 bases at V and 7 bases at J; junction bases unmatched: 2. The CDR3 has 14 amino acids.

This chain uses TRBV4-3 with TRBJ2-7; 12 nucleotides line up with TRBD2. Germline loops: CDR1 LGHNA, CDR2 YSLEER. The CDR3 loop spans 19 amino acids. V shed 4 bases and J 3 bases; nucleotides not matched to a gene: 16. Written as DNA, the CDR3 is TGCGCCAGCAGCCCAGGACTAGCGGGAACCAGCATGCGGTACTACGAGCAGTACTTC. It yields the protein CASSPGLAGTSMRYYEQYF.

This clone was seen a few times. This rearrangement joins TRBV28 to TRBJ1-4, with 9 bases aligning to TRBD1. V was pared by 3 bases and J by 7 bases, with 3 bases of the junction left unmatched. The germline gives CDR1 MDHEN, CDR2 SYDVKM. This CDR3 is 14 amino acids long. The CDR3 coding sequence is TGTGCCAGCAGTTTTCCGACAGGGGGTGAAAAACTGTTTTTT. Its translation: CASSFPTGGEKLFF.